A selection of T cell receptor beta chains follows, all from one sample in a study of shared clonotypes between healthy human individuals. Here immunoSEQ multiplex PCR was the method, and the copy in TCRdb shows in-frame clones only, minus some. The data hold around 2.5 million clones, with roughly 93% observed a single time. Material: naive CD4+ T cells from PBMCs. Receptors were obtained from a man between 18 and 29 years old in good health. Some clones in this sample may be carry-over from other donors' samples. CDR3s include the opening cysteine and the closing phenylalanine or tryptophan. A D gene is named only where the DNA matches it firmly. Only part of the rows carry a size: once, few, many, or a class if the clone is expanded.

v_call	clone_size	j_call	d_call	cdr3_nt	cdr3_aa
TRBV11-2	NA	TRBJ2-7	NA	TGTGCCAGCAGCTTAGCCGGCAGCGAGCAGTACTTC	CASSLAGSEQYF
TRBV27	NA	TRBJ1-5	TRBD1	TGTGCCAGCAGCCCCCAGCCCCTCGACAGGGCTCCTAATCAGCCCCAGCATTTT	CASSPQPLDRAPNQPQHF
TRBV7-2	NA	TRBJ2-3	TRBD2	TGTGCCAGCAGCTTAGCGCCTAGCGGACGACTAGGCGATACGCAGTATTTT	CASSLAPSGRLGDTQYF
TRBV4-3	NA	TRBJ2-2	NA	TGCGCCAGCAGCCAAGAAGTACGGGCCACGAACACCGGGGAGCTGTTTTTT	CASSQEVRATNTGELFF
TRBV4-2	NA	TRBJ2-1	NA	TGTGCCAGCAGCCAAGATCGGGCGCACGACTCCTACAATGAGCAGTTCTTC	CASSQDRAHDSYNEQFF
TRBV5-6	NA	TRBJ1-1	NA	TGTGCCAGCAGCTCACCAGGGGTTTCCCTCTACACTGAAGCTTTCTTT	CASSSPGVSLYTEAFF
TRBV14	once	TRBJ1-3	NA	TGTGCCAGCAGCCAAGCGATTGGAAACACCATATATTTT	CASSQAIGNTIYF
TRBV19	NA	TRBJ1-2	NA	TGTGCCAGCGGGGAAGGCAGGGGCTTAATCGGTGGCTACACCTTC	CASGEGRGLIGGYTF
TRBV19	NA	TRBJ2-5	NA	TGTGCCAGTAGTATGGCAGAAGAGACCCAGTACTTC	CASSMAEETQYF
TRBV6-5	NA	TRBJ2-7	TRBD2	TGTGCCAGCAGATCGAGGACTAGCGGACTGCAGTACTTC	CASRSRTSGLQYF
TRBV5-1	NA	TRBJ2-7	TRBD2	TGCGCCAGCAGCTTGGGAGGGACTAGCGGGAGCTACGAGCAGTACTTC	CASSLGGTSGSYEQYF
TRBV2	NA	TRBJ1-1	NA	TGTGCCAGCAGTATGACACGGCCCACTGAAGCTTTCTTT	CASSMTRPTEAFF
TRBV11-1	NA	TRBJ2-1	TRBD1	TGTGCCAGCAGCTCCGTGGACAGGGGTTACAATGAGCAGTTCTTC	CASSSVDRGYNEQFF
TRBV30	NA	TRBJ2-3	NA	TGTGCCTGGACTATGACACGGTTCTGGACAGATACGCAGTATTTT	CAWTMTRFWTDTQYF
TRBV30	NA	TRBJ1-1	TRBD1	TGTGCCTGGAGGCGGGGGGACAGGAGCGGTTCCAACTTT	CAWRRGDRSGSNF
TRBV2	NA	TRBJ1-1	NA	TGTGCCAGCAGTGAAGATGGGGCTTACACTGAAGCTTTCTTT	CASSEDGAYTEAFF
TRBV28	once	TRBJ2-7	TRBD2	TGTGCCAGCAGTTTATGGGTGAAGCGGGGTGCCTACGAGCAGTACTTC	CASSLWVKRGAYEQYF
TRBV5-1	NA	TRBJ1-3	NA	TGCGCCAGCAGCGACCGGACCGGACAGCCCGGAAACACCATATATTTT	CASSDRTGQPGNTIYF
TRBV19	NA	TRBJ2-3	NA	TGTGCCAGTAGGCCGTGGGGTGTGTCAGATACGCAGTATTTT	CASRPWGVSDTQYF
TRBV6-1	once	TRBJ2-7	NA	TGTGCCAGCAGTGAACCTTACGAGCAGTACTTC	CASSEPYEQYF
TRBV5-1	NA	TRBJ1-1	NA	TGCGCCAGCAGCCCCAAGGACAGTCCTAATAGGGGAACTGAAGCTTTCTTT	CASSPKDSPNRGTEAFF
TRBV7-2	NA	TRBJ1-4	TRBD1	TGTGCCAGCAGCTTCGGACAGGGTAATGAAAAACTGTTTTTT	CASSFGQGNEKLFF
TRBV6-6	NA	TRBJ2-2	NA	TGTGCCACAGGCACAGTGAAGACCGGGGAGCTGTTTTTT	CATGTVKTGELFF
TRBV5-5	NA	TRBJ1-5	NA	TGTGCCAGCAGCACCTTGGGGGGGCGTAGGCATTTT	CASSTLGGRRHF
TRBV2	NA	TRBJ1-5	NA	TGTGCCAGCAGTGGTTGGGCGAGGGGGGAGCAACCCCAGCATTTT	CASSGWARGEQPQHF
TRBV19	NA	TRBJ1-1	TRBD1	TGTGCCAGTAGTCATCTCGCTATGGGACAGGAATTGGGCACTGAAGCTTTCTTT	CASSHLAMGQELGTEAFF
TRBV7-2	NA	TRBJ2-1	TRBD2	TGTGCCAGCAGCTTAGCGTGGGCTAGCGGTTACAATGAGCAGTTCTTC	CASSLAWASGYNEQFF
TRBV4-2	NA	TRBJ2-7	NA	TGTGCCAGCAGCCACAACCCCGGGGGCCTAGAGGGTGAGCAGTACTTC	CASSHNPGGLEGEQYF
TRBV9	NA	TRBJ2-7	TRBD2	TGTGCCAGCAGCGTGGACGGACTAGCGGGACTACGCGAGCAGTACTTC	CASSVDGLAGLREQYF
TRBV25-1	once	TRBJ2-7	NA	TGTGCCAGTAACGGCGGTACCTACGAGCAGTACTTC	CASNGGTYEQYF
TRBV29-1	once	TRBJ2-3	TRBD2	TGCAGCGTTAGCGGGAGAGGGACAGATACGCAGTATTTT	CSVSGRGTDTQYF
TRBV9	NA	TRBJ2-6	TRBD1	TGTGCCAGCAGCCCCCGACAGGGGGTCATTGGGGCCAACGTCCTGACTTTC	CASSPRQGVIGANVLTF
TRBV19	NA	TRBJ2-7	TRBD1	TGTGCCAGTAGTATGGACAGGTTGACCTTCTACGAGCAGTACTTC	CASSMDRLTFYEQYF
TRBV11-2	once	TRBJ2-1	TRBD2	TGTGCCAGCAGCCCGCGGTTGCGGACTAGCGTCCACAATGAGCAGTTCTTC	CASSPRLRTSVHNEQFF
TRBV4-1	NA	TRBJ2-7	TRBD1	TGCGCCAGCAGCCACCGCACAGGGGTGGGCTACGAGCAGTACTTC	CASSHRTGVGYEQYF
TRBV5-4	NA	TRBJ1-1	NA	TGTGCCAGCGCCACCAGAACAGGGAACACTGAAGCTTTCTTT	CASATRTGNTEAFF
TRBV18	NA	TRBJ1-4	TRBD1	TGTGCCAGCTCACTAGGGACAGGAGCAACTAATGAAAAACTGTTTTTT	CASSLGTGATNEKLFF
TRBV11-2	once	TRBJ2-7	NA	TGTGCCAGTCGGTCCCTGGGACACCGCTCCTACGAGCAGTACTTC	CASRSLGHRSYEQYF
TRBV6-6	NA	TRBJ1-5	TRBD1	TGTGCCAGCAGTTCTTGGACAGGCCTTAGCAATCAGCCCCAGCATTTT	CASSSWTGLSNQPQHF
TRBV4-1	NA	TRBJ1-5	NA	TGCGCCAGCAGCCACGGTGGCAGTTATAGCAATCAGCCCCAGCATTTT	CASSHGGSYSNQPQHF
TRBV19	NA	TRBJ1-5	NA	TGTGCCAGTAGTATGTCGTTAAATCAGCCCCAGCATTTT	CASSMSLNQPQHF
TRBV29-1	NA	TRBJ2-5	NA	TGCAGCGTCGGGCCCGGTCCCGGCCAAGAGACCCAGTACTTC	CSVGPGPGQETQYF
TRBV28	once	TRBJ1-4	NA	TGTGCCAGCAGTTTCCGGTCGGGGGAAAAACTGTTTTTT	CASSFRSGEKLFF
TRBV6-1	NA	TRBJ2-1	TRBD2	TGTGCCAGCAGTAGGACTAGCGGGAGCTTTGAGCAGTTCTTC	CASSRTSGSFEQFF
TRBV11-2	NA	TRBJ2-7	NA	TGTGCCAGCAGCTTATCCCCCACGGTTGAGCAGTACTTC	CASSLSPTVEQYF
TRBV9	once	TRBJ1-2	NA	TGTGCCAGCAGCGAGGACCCGGGACAACCCAGGGGCTATGGCTACACCTTC	CASSEDPGQPRGYGYTF